This T cell receptor (beta chain) was identified in a study of blood T cells in healthy people across ages. A second PCR of roughly 7 to 11 cycles used a sample-barcoded 5' primer and a J-beta primer mix. Via MiXCR, TCRdb re-called the 5' RACE reads, giving one row per CDR3 protein. The repertoire includes more than 1.4 million distinct CDR3 sequences, 42% of them detected once, and around 8% sits in the top ten. V trimming: 5 bases; J trimming: 3 bases; junction bases outside the gene matches: 2. CDR3 size: 15 residues. Germline CDR1 reads LNHNV; CDR2 reads YYDKDF (reference sequence). This clonotype has only a few counts. Extraction yielded at least 6 micrograms of total RNA per sample.

This chain connects TRBV15 to TRBJ2-3, with 13 bases aligning to TRBD2. Sequencing was done on a sample of blood. This TCR was recovered from a woman between 18 and 29 years old in good health. The CDR3 is CATSGGLAGTDTQYF. The CDR3 DNA follows: TGTGCCACCAGCGGGGGACTAGCGGGAACAGATACGCAGTATTTT.